One T cell receptor (beta chain) is described in this entry. Its specificity is not known. This entry belongs to a study of early stage breast cancer tumors. The overall study: About 70% of the 16 invasive tumors were ER+, PR+ and HER2-.

Each sample had two DNA replicates, 0.5 ug blood or 1.5 ug tissue. The protocol was immunoSEQ multiplex PCR, while the TCRdb copy is restricted to in-frame clones and leaves out a portion. The data hold 70,000 or so clones, with approximately 84% observed a single time. Overall study results and limits: Compared with adjacent normal breast tissue, tumors showed approximately 2.5-fold greater T cell density and higher clonality.

Sequencing was done on a sample of blood. This clonotype was sampled from a person aged 40-50 years with breast cancer.

The CDR3: CASSLAMGQGFYEQYF. The CDR3 coding sequence is TGTGCCAGCAGCTTAGCGATGGGACAGGGTTTCTACGAGCAGTACTTC. The chain joins TRBV7-9 to TRBJ2-7, with 9 nucleotides matching TRBD1. This CDR3 is built from 16 residues. V gave up 0 bases and J gave up 3 bases; unmatched junction bases: 6. The germline gives CDR1 SEHNR, CDR2 FQNEAQ (reference sequence).